The present TCR beta chain was sequenced within a study of Ad26.COV2.S vaccination and SARS-CoV-2 variants. Study as a whole: Donor participated within the Ad26.COV2.S arm of the COV1001 trial. The vaccine Ad26.COV2.S was put into the muscle once, or twice with 56 days between. Notes on the study in general: Substantial post-vaccination breadth of spike-specific CD8+ and CD4+ T cell responses was reported.

The sample's treatment: around 19 received Ad26.COV2.S at low or high dose, single or two shots; 5 received placebo; per-sample allocation not given. Specimens were obtained on day 63 following the first vaccine or placebo injection. Wuhan-strain spike was delivered by a replication-incompetent Ad26 vector. Turning to this clone: Its antigen is as yet unknown.

The CDR3 spans 16 residues. Trimming took 4 bases from V and 2 from J; bases not matched to a gene: 7. CDR1 is SGHRS, CDR2 YFSETQ, per germline. TCRdb's copy holds only in-frame clones and misses some; the assay was immunoSEQ multiplex PCR. The repertoire holds 380,000 or so clones, with 83% as singletons. The TCR sequence derives from a person aged 18 to 65 who received the Ad26.COV2.S COVID-19 vaccine or a placebo. The sample consisted of peripheral blood, taken in a trial of Ad26.COV2.S vaccine versus placebo. This chain links TRBV5-1 with TRBJ2-3; the match to TRBD2 covers 10 bases. The CDR3 DNA follows: TGCGCCAGCAGCCTAGGACTAGCGGATTACACAGATACGCAGTATTTT. Amino acid sequence: CASSLGLADYTDTQYF.